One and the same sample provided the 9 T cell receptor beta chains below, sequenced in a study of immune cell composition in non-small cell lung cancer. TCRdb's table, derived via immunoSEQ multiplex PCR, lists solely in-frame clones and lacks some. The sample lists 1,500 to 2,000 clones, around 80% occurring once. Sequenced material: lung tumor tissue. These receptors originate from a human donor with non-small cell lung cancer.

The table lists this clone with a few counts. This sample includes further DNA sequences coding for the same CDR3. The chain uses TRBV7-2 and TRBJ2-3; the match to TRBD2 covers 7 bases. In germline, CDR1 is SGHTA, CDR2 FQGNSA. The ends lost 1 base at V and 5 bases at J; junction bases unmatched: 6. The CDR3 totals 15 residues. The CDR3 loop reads CASSLVAGEVDTQYF. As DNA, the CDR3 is TGTGCCAGCAGCTTAGTTGCGGGAGAGGTAGATACGCAGTATTTT.

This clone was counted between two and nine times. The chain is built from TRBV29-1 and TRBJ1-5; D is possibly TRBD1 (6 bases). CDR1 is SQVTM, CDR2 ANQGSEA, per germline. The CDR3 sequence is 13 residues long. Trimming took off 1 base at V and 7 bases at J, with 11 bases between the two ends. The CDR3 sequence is CSVEGGQGQPQHF. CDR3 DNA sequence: TGCAGCGTTGAAGGGGGGCAAGGGCAGCCCCAGCATTTT.

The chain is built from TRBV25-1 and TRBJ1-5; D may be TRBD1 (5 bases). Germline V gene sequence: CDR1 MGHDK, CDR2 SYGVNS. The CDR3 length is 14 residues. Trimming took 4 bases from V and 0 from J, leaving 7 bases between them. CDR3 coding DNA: TGTGCCAGCAGTGCCAGGGATAGCAATCAGCCCCAGCATTTT. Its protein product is CASSARDSNQPQHF.

The CDR3 coding sequence is TGTGCCAGTAGTATAGGGCTTAGCAATCAGCCCCAGCATTTT. Translating gives CASSIGLSNQPQHF. The J gene is TRBJ1-5, the V gene TRBV19, with D hard to call. The CDR3 is 14 residues long. Trimming cost V 1 base and J 0 bases, with 4 bases left between them. Germline-derived CDR1 and CDR2 are LNHDA and SQIVND (reference sequence).

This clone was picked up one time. CDR3: CASSGVPTGKETQYF. The CDR3 nucleotides read TGTGCCAGCAGCGGTGTTCCTACAGGGAAGGAGACCCAGTACTTC. The rearrangement links TRBV9 to TRBJ2-5; TRBD1 might be the D (6 bases). Trimming cost V 3 bases and J 5 bases, with 17 bases left between them. The CDR3 sequence is 15 residues long. The germline gives CDR1 SGDLS, CDR2 YYNGEE.

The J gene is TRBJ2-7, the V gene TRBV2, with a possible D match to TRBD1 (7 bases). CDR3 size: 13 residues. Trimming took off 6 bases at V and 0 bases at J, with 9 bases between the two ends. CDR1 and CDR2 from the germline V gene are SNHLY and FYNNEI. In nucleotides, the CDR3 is TGTGCCAGCAGGCAGGGGGGCTCCTACGAGCAGTACTTC. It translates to CASRQGGSYEQYF.

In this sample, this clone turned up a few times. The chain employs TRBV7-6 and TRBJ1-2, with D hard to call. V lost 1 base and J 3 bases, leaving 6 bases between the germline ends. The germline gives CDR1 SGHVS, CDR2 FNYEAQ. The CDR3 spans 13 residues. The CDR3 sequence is CASSLGTDYGYTF. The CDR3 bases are TGTGCCAGCAGCTTAGGTACAGACTATGGCTACACCTTC.

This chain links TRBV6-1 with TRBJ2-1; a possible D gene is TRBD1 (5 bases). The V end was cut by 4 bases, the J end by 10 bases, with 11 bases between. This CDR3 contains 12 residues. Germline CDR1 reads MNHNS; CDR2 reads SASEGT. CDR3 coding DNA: TGTGCCAGCAGTGTAAGGGGCCTGGAGCAGTTCTTC. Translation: CASSVRGLEQFF.

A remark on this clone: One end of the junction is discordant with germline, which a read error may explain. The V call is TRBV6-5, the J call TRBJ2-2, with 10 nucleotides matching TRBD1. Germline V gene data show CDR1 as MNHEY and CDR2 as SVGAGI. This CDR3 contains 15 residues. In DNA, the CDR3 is TGTGCCAGCAGTCTTGGGACAGGGGACACCAGGGAGCTGTTTTTT. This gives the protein CASSLGTGDTRELFF.